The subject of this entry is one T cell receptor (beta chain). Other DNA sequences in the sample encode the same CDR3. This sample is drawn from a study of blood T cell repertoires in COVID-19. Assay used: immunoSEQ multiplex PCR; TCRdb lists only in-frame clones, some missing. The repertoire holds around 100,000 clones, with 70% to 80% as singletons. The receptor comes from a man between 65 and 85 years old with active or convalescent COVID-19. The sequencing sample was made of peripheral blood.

The CDR3 loop is CAWSPRNTEAFF. CDR3 sequence (DNA): TGTGCCTGGAGCCCTAGGAACACTGAAGCTTTCTTT. This chain links TRBV30 with TRBJ1-1; no clear D gene. The CDR3 is 12 amino acids. V was clipped by 3 bases and J by 1 base, with 6 bases between them. Germline CDR1 is GTSNPN and CDR2 is SVGIG (reference sequence).